This T cell receptor beta chain was observed in a study of blood T cell repertoires in COVID-19. Germline values: CDR1 SGHVS, CDR2 FNYEAQ. V shed 5 bases, J shed 3 bases, and the junction held 12 bases outside the gene matches. CDR3 length: 18 residues. Clones were read by immunoSEQ multiplex PCR, and TCRdb kept only the in-frame ones, dropping some. Altogether 85,000 to 130,000 clones are present, less than 90% being singletons, with the ten largest covering 5.1%. The source is a human donor in a cohort sampled during active COVID-19. Sequencing was performed on peripheral blood. J is TRBJ2-1 and V is TRBV7-6, with TRBD2 matching 11 bases. CDR3 loop: CASSAASGRWGFYNEQFF. Written as DNA, the CDR3 is TGTGCCAGCAGCGCCGCTAGCGGGAGGTGGGGCTTCTACAATGAGCAGTTCTTC. The full variable domain, in which reference TRBV7-6 and TRBJ2-1 provide the parts outside the CDR3, is GAGVSQSPRYKVTKRGQDVALRCDPISGHVSLYWYRQALGQGPEFLTYFNYEAQQDKSGLPNDRFSAERPEGSISTLTIQRTEQRDSAMYRCASSAASGRWGFYNEQFFGPGTRLTVL.